One sample yielded the 23 T cell receptor beta chains listed below, sequenced in a study of T cells in Graves' hyperthyroidism and ophthalmopathy. From RNA transcripts, TCR beta CDR3 regions were amplified. First-round RT-PCR targeting the TCR CDR3 was performed with the HTBI primer set. In TCRdb, the multiplex PCR reads were re-called with MiXCR into one record per CDR3 protein. The table records approximately 400,000 distinct CDR3 sequences, over 13% of them present only once. Sequences were obtained from blood. These receptors were taken from a man aged 50 or older with Graves' ophthalmopathy.

This clonotype was recorded a few times. The CDR3 protein is CASQATPGSYEQYF. The CDR3 region has the DNA TGTGCCTCCCAGGCGACCCCTGGGAGTTACGAGCAGTACTTC. V gene TRBV19 combines with J gene TRBJ2-7, with a weak D call TRBD2 (5 bases). Looked up from germline, CDR1 is LNHDA and CDR2 is SQIVND (reference sequence). The germline V and J ends were trimmed by 11 bases and 4 bases, with 21 bases remaining between them. There are 14 residues in the CDR3.

There are many counts of this clonotype. The chain uses TRBV5-6 and TRBJ2-3; D is undetermined. Germline V gene sequence: CDR1 SGHDT, CDR2 YYEEEE. The CDR3 loop spans 13 amino acids. V was cut by 4 bases and J by 6 bases, with 12 bases left in between. This chain's CDR3 is CASSTGSADTQYF. CDR3 sequence (DNA): TGTGCCAGCAGCACCGGGTCGGCGGATACGCAGTATTTT.

The table lists this clonotype with many counts. This CDR3 is CSARVGRGSSYEQYF. CDR3 bases: TGCAGTGCTAGAGTGGGCAGGGGGAGCTCCTACGAGCAGTACTTC. This chain joins TRBV20-1 and TRBJ2-7; 7 positions agree with TRBD1. The V segment lost 1 base and the J segment 0 bases; nucleotides outside the gene matches: 6. The CDR3 covers 15 residues. Per germline, CDR1 DFQATT and CDR2 SNEGSKA (reference sequence).

With regard to this clonotype: A single base separates this from a much larger clone, so it may be a read error. No conserved phenylalanine or tryptophan is present at the end of the CDR3, so a read error is the likely explanation. V gene TRBV5-1 combines with J gene TRBJ1-5; 7 positions match TRBD1. The CDR3 loop spans 15 amino acids. Trimming cost V 5 bases and J 5 bases; bases outside gene matches: 10. From germline, CDR1 is SGHRS and CDR2 YFSETQ. The CDR3 protein is CASRPDRNYHQPQHL. DNA for the CDR3: TGCGCCAGCAGACCGGACAGGAACTACCATCAGCCCCAGCATCTT.

This clonotype was detected ten times or more. The chain uses TRBV11-3 and TRBJ1-6, with TRBD1 as a possible D gene (6 bases). Germline V lookup: CDR1 SGHNT, CDR2 YENEEA. Trimming shortened V by 5 bases and J by 9 bases, and 11 bases separated the two germline ends. This CDR3 has 13 residues. CDR3 loop: CASSMDRISPLHF. CDR3 DNA: TGTGCCAGCAGCATGGACAGAATTTCACCCCTCCACTTT.

This clonotype was counted between two and nine times. V and J are TRBV13 and TRBJ2-1, with 15 bases matching TRBD2. The CDR3 loop spans 14 amino acids. Germline values: CDR1 PRHDT, CDR2 FYEKMQ (reference sequence). Losses at the gene ends were 4 bases for V and 15 bases for J; bases not matched to a gene: 7. In DNA, the CDR3 is TGTGCCAGCAGCTATGGGACTAGCGGGGGGATGCGGTTCTTC. It translates to CASSYGTSGGMRFF.

Concerning this clonotype: A much larger clone sits a single nucleotide away, making a read error possible. This sequence joins TRBV13 and TRBJ2-7, with no clear D. Per germline, CDR1 PRHDT and CDR2 FYEKMQ (reference sequence). The CDR3 length is 12 residues. V was clipped by 6 bases and J by 5 bases, with 11 bases between them. CDR3 protein: CASSTGPNEQYF. Here the CDR3 DNA reads TGTGCCAGCAGTACCGGCCCCAACGAGCAGTACTTC.

The chain uses TRBV29-1 and TRBJ2-1; TRBD1 agrees at 10 bases. This CDR3 is 11 amino acids long. The V segment lost 7 bases and the J segment 8 bases; nucleotides outside the gene matches: 2. Germline values: CDR1 SQVTM, CDR2 ANQGSEA. CDR3 protein: CSGDRGDEQFF. In nucleotides, the CDR3 is TGCAGCGGGGACAGGGGCGATGAGCAGTTCTTC.

J is TRBJ2-7 and V is TRBV7-9, with D possibly matching TRBD2 (6 bases). The CDR3 has 15 amino acids. Per germline, CDR1 SEHNR and CDR2 FQNEAQ (reference sequence). The V gene lost 4 bases and the J gene lost 6 bases, with 19 bases spanning the gap. The CDR3 is CASSSASASSREQYF. CDR3 nucleotides: TGTGCCAGCAGCTCAGCTAGCGCGAGCTCGCGCGAGCAGTACTTC.

This clonotype was observed at least ten times. V and J are TRBV10-3 and TRBJ2-3; D not resolved. Germline values: CDR1 ENHRY, CDR2 SYGVKD. Trimming stripped 7 bases from V and 2 bases from J, with 13 bases between. The CDR3 covers 14 residues. The CDR3: CAITSRTDTDTQYF. The CDR3 region has the DNA TGTGCCATCACCTCAAGGACGGACACAGATACGCAGTATTTT.

This clonotype was recorded at least ten times. This chain connects TRBV11-1 to TRBJ2-1; possibly TRBD2 for D (6 bases). The CDR3 covers 15 residues. The germline V and J ends were trimmed by 1 base and 2 bases, with 9 bases remaining between them. CDR1 is SGHAT and CDR2 is FQDESV in the germline V gene (reference sequence). This chain's CDR3 is CASSLDGGPYNEQFF. As DNA, the CDR3 is TGTGCCAGCAGCTTAGACGGGGGACCCTACAATGAGCAGTTCTTC.

This clonotype was seen repeatedly, ten times or more. The rearrangement joins TRBV11-2 to TRBJ2-3; maybe TRBD2 (6 bases). CDR3 length equals 15 residues. Germline values: CDR1 SGHAT, CDR2 FQNNGV. V was cut by 1 base and J by 4 bases, with 12 bases left in between. DNA for the CDR3: TGTGCCAGCAGCTTAGTACTAGCTGGGGCAGATACGCAGTATTTT. This gives the protein CASSLVLAGADTQYF.

This clonotype was seen a few times. The CDR3 loop is CSARDARTGQPQHF. The CDR3 DNA reads TGCAGTGCTAGAGATGCCAGAACGGGCCAGCCCCAGCATTTT. V and J are TRBV20-1 and TRBJ1-5; D unclear. The germline CDR1 and CDR2 sequences are DFQATT and SNEGSKA (reference sequence). CDR3 length: 14 residues. With 0 bases removed from V and 7 bases from J, the gap between germline ends came to 13 bases.

This clonotype was counted ten times or more. The V gene is TRBV11-2, the J gene TRBJ2-3, with TRBD2 identical over 8 bases. The V segment lost 6 bases and the J segment 6 bases; nucleotides outside the gene matches: 11. This CDR3 is 15 amino acids long. Germline V gene sequence: CDR1 SGHAT, CDR2 FQNNGV. The CDR3 sequence: CASRPWGGRSDTQYF. CDR3 nucleotides: TGTGCCAGCAGACCCTGGGGCGGGAGGTCCGATACGCAGTATTTT.

This clonotype was observed at least ten times. The chain links TRBV18 to TRBJ2-1; TRBD2 matches at 12 bases. The J segment lost 4 bases and the V segment lost 0 bases, leaving 1 base of the junction unmatched. CDR1 and CDR2 from the germline V gene are KGHSH and LQKENI. The length of the CDR3 is 16 residues. This CDR3 reads CASSPPLAGGYNEQFF. As DNA, the CDR3 is TGTGCCAGCTCACCACCACTAGCGGGGGGATACAATGAGCAGTTCTTC.

In this sample, this clonotype turned up many times. V gene TRBV30 combines with J gene TRBJ2-7, with D tentatively TRBD1 (5 bases). The CDR3 totals 12 residues. The germline V and J ends were trimmed by 3 bases and 6 bases, with 12 bases remaining between them. Germline-derived CDR1 and CDR2 are GTSNPN and SVGIG (reference sequence). For the CDR3, the DNA is TGTGCCTGGAGCGCAGGGTTCGGCGAGCAGTACTTC. Its translation is CAWSAGFGEQYF.

The V call is TRBV27, the J call TRBJ2-1; TRBD1 might be the D (5 bases). V was trimmed by 2 bases and J by 4 bases, leaving 12 bases between them. The CDR3 contains 15 residues. Germline V gene data show CDR1 as MNHEY and CDR2 as SMNVEV (reference sequence). CDR3 in amino acids: CASSLVTGLYNEQFF. CDR3 bases: TGTGCCAGCAGTTTAGTAACAGGCCTTTACAATGAGCAGTTCTTC.

This sequence joins TRBV5-4 and TRBJ1-2; 7 bases match TRBD1. CDR3 length: 13 amino acids. The V gene's germline CDR1 is SGHNT and CDR2 YYREEE (reference sequence). J lost 4 bases, V lost 5 bases, and 5 bases had no gene match. The CDR3 spells CASSPDRTYGYTF. CDR3 bases: TGTGCCAGCAGTCCGGACAGGACCTATGGCTACACCTTC. Combining the CDR3 with reference TRBV5-4 and TRBJ1-2 gives the whole variable domain ETGVTQSPTHLIKTRGQQVTLRCSSQSGHNTVSWYQQALGQGPQFIFQYYREEENGRGNFPPRFSGLQFPNYSSELNVNALELDDSALYLCASSPDRTYGYTFGSGTRLTVV.

This clonotype has more than one count but fewer than ten. The genes are TRBV7-2 and TRBJ2-2; D could derive from TRBD1 or TRBD2 (6 bases each). Per the germline V gene, CDR1 is SGHTA and CDR2 is FQGNSA. Trimming took 2 bases from V and 4 from J, leaving 11 bases between them. The CDR3 contains 15 residues. The CDR3 nucleotides read TGTGCCAGCAGCTTAAAAGGAGGGGGCACCGGGGAGCTGTTTTTT. This gives the protein CASSLKGGGTGELFF.

The chain couples TRBV19 to TRBJ1-1; D is unresolved. The length of the CDR3 is 14 residues. Germline CDR1 reads LNHDA; CDR2 reads SQIVND (reference sequence). V was pared by 7 bases and J by 0 bases, with 12 bases between. The CDR3 region is CASTVGYLNTEAFF. The DNA for the CDR3 is TGTGCCAGTACCGTCGGATACCTGAACACTGAAGCTTTCTTT.

J is TRBJ2-1 and V is TRBV7-9, with D perhaps matching TRBD2 (5 bases). Trimming removed 3 bases from V and 9 bases from J, with 15 bases in between. CDR1 and CDR2 (germline): SEHNR, FQNEAQ (reference sequence). This CDR3 is built from 14 residues. DNA for the CDR3: TGTGCCAGCAGCTTTAGCGTACAACTGGGTGAGCAGTTCTTC. It encodes CASSFSVQLGEQFF.

Comments on this clonotype: The junction shows a germline mismatch at one end, possibly a read error. The rearrangement uses TRBV7-7 and TRBJ2-3; 10 nucleotides agree with TRBD2. CDR1 and CDR2 (germline): SSHAT, FNYEAQ (reference sequence). The CDR3 has 16 amino acids. The CDR3 here is CASSLKAGGPPDTQYF. The CDR3 bases are TGTGCTAGCAGCTTGAAAGCGGGAGGGCCCCCCGATACGCAGTATTTT.

The J gene is TRBJ1-1, the V gene TRBV24-1, with D maybe TRBD1 (5 bases). This CDR3 has 15 residues. Germline V gives CDR1 KGHDR, CDR2 SFDVKD. V lost 3 bases and J 2 bases, leaving 12 bases between the germline ends. CDR3 DNA sequence: TGTGCCACCAGTGATGTCCGGGACGGTAACACTGAAGCTTTCTTT. This gives the protein CATSDVRDGNTEAFF.